The TCR beta chain described here comes from a study of cytomegalovirus exposure and HLA in healthy donors. Germline V gives CDR1 SGHTA, CDR2 FQGNSA. The V end lost 6 bases, the J end lost 4 bases, and 16 bases lay between the germline ends. The CDR3 consists of 15 residues. The PCR was carried out with 60 Vbeta primers and 13 Jbeta primers. Here immunoSEQ multiplex PCR was the method, and the copy in TCRdb shows in-frame clones only, minus some. This table has approximately 78,000 clones, approximately 70% appearing once. Sample: PBMCs. The V gene is TRBV7-2, the J gene TRBJ1-3; TRBD1 is a possible D gene (5 bases). The clonotype comes from a man aged 35 to 55 in good health and CMV-seropositive. CDR3 loop: CASSYRQGSGNTIYF. The CDR3 bases are TGTGCCAGCAGTTATAGGCAGGGTAGCGGAAACACCATATATTTT.